This paragraph covers one T cell receptor (beta chain) sequence. This record comes from a study of blood T cell repertoires in COVID-19. Study at large: Material from acute and convalescent COVID-19 was sourced from the United States, Italy and Spain. T cells, B-cell-depleted T cells, or PBMCs provided the cDNA or gDNA that served as material.

J gave up 4 bases and V 6 bases, and 11 bases lay outside the gene matches. Germline CDR1 MNHGY, CDR2 SAAAGT. The CDR3 length is 16 residues. Per the authors' pipeline: By means of reference gene primer amplification, nucleated cell counts were estimated. Sequencing used immunoSEQ multiplex PCR; TCRdb keeps in-frame clones, though not all of them. That table is the source of V, J and clone size, and D and trimming were worked out from the DNA. The profile shows some 100,000 clones, roughly 76% of them singletons. This TCR was recovered from a human donor in a cohort sampled during active COVID-19. Sequencing used peripheral blood. The chain has TRBV6-8 and TRBJ1-5, with 8 positions matching TRBD1. The CDR3 bases are TGTGCCAGCAGCGATTCCTCAGGGGGCCAGAATCAGCCCCAGCATTTT. Translating it yields CASSDSSGGQNQPQHF.